This T cell receptor beta chain was sequenced during a study of T-cell reconstitution after alpha-beta-depleted transplantation in children. Study results and limitations: At one year after transplant, newly produced T cells mostly accounted for T-cell counts and diversity. Roughly two months post-transplant, alpha-beta T cells reportedly originated from several hundred graft clones that had expanded.

This clonotype showed up just once. Its antigen is still unknown. During its preparation, the TCRbeta library received unique molecular identifiers. TCRdb itself ran the PCR reads through MiXCR, one entry per CDR3 protein. The data hold about 980,000 distinct CDR3 sequences, with 25% to 35% observed a single time. Per germline, CDR1 SGHRS and CDR2 YFSETQ. The CDR3 loop spans 14 amino acids. Trimming shortened V by 0 bases and J by 6 bases, and 12 bases separated the two germline ends. This clonotype originated in a boy younger than two who had a stem cell transplant for SCID, so the T cells may come from the graft donor. The gene calls are TRBV5-1 and TRBJ1-2, with D unclear. Here the sequenced sample was PBMCs, mostly from graft donor cells, taken 360 days after TCRalphabeta/CD19-depleted stem cell transplant. The CDR3 protein is CASSLGGYGDGYTF. The DNA for the CDR3 is TGCGCCAGCAGCTTGGGAGGGTACGGGGATGGCTACACCTTC.